The source of this TCR beta chain is a study of blood T cell repertoires in COVID-19. The CDR3 loop spans 13 amino acids. V lost 6 bases, J lost 0 bases, and 8 bases lay in between. Germline CDR1 MGHDK, CDR2 SYGVNS. Original processing notes: Estimated nucleated cell counts came from reference gene primer amplification. Assay: immunoSEQ multiplex PCR; the TCRdb copy retains only in-frame clones and omits some. V and J calls and clone size come straight from that table; D and trimming were deduced from the DNA. The profile shows 84,000 or so clones, about 92% of them singletons. The sequencing sample was made of peripheral blood. The V call is TRBV25-1, the J call TRBJ1-1; a weak D match, TRBD1 (5 bases). This sequence originates from a woman aged 60-75 years with active COVID-19. CDR3 bases: TGTGCCAGCAGGAGGACAATGAACACTGAAGCTTTCTTT. Protein sequence: CASRRTMNTEAFF.